Listed below are T cell receptor beta chains from one sample, sequenced in a study of T cells in Graves' hyperthyroidism and ophthalmopathy. Each CDR3 protein gets one entry after TCRdb re-called the multiplex PCR reads with MiXCR. Of over 650,000 distinct CDR3 sequences in the sample, roughly 15% are singletons; the top ten hold roughly 8%. The specimen was blood. The receptors derive from a man aged 18-30 years with Graves' hyperthyroidism. Both conserved end residues are part of each CDR3.

TRBV20-1 | CSAALLENPYNEQFF
TRBV11-3 | CASSLTGFRNEQFF
TRBV28 | CAAAGQGAPQYF
TRBV6-2/TRBV6-3 | CASSYSGTTDTQYF
TRBV5-1 | CASSSDGIMNTEAFF
TRBV6-1 | CASSESSLVYGYTF
TRBV20-1 | CSARLAGEDTQYF
TRBV18 | CASSRLDRGLGRDHDYGYTF
TRBV3-1 | CASSQEWGSSYEQYF
TRBV14 | CASSQIRAQETQYF
TRBV28 | CASRPLAGVANTGELFF
TRBV5-1 | CASSPGTGVIYNEQFF
TRBV4-3 | CASSKEVSSYNEQFF
TRBV27 | CASSLAASGVQETQYF
TRBV30 | CAWSASTNYEQYF
TRBV11-3 | CASSRRTSGETQYF